This TCR beta chain originates from a study of CD8+CD57+ T cells in acquired aplastic anemia. Template material for TCR beta VDJ and CDR3 profiling consisted of genomic DNA. Via MiXCR, TCRdb re-called the reads, giving one row per CDR3 protein. Of approximately 65,000 distinct CDR3 sequences listed, about 56% are singletons. The V and J ends lost 7 bases and 0 bases respectively, with 12 bases between them. Germline assignment: CDR1 SQVTM and CDR2 ANQGSEA. This CDR3 is built from 13 residues. The J gene is TRBJ1-1, the V gene TRBV29-1; D unclear. The receptor was derived from a human donor in good health, serving as a control. Sequenced sample: sorted CD4+, CD8+, or CD8+CD57+ T cells (not recorded which) from PBMCs. This chain's CDR3 is CSAEDNLNTEAFF. DNA for the CDR3: TGCAGCGCCGAAGATAACTTGAACACTGAAGCTTTCTTT.